What follows describes a single TCR beta chain. This CDR3 is built from 15 residues. J was trimmed by 7 bases and V by 10 bases; bases with no gene match: 14. In germline, CDR1 is LNHDA, CDR2 SQIVND (reference sequence). The sample comes from a study of blood T cell repertoires in COVID-19. Study-level background: Sites in the United States, Italy and Spain provided acute and convalescent COVID-19 samples. PBMCs, B-cell-depleted T cells, or T cells provided the cDNA or gDNA that made up the material.

In the source study's methods: Cell counts per sample came from amplifying reference gene primers. The method was immunoSEQ multiplex PCR; TCRdb's version includes in-frame clones alone and lacks a portion of them. The V and J calls and the clone size are those of that table, but D and trimming were determined from the DNA. The sample consists of 130,000 or so clones, 82% of them appearing once. The sequence was obtained from a human donor in a cohort sampled during active COVID-19. Input material: peripheral blood. The rearrangement uses TRBV19 and TRBJ2-1, with 9 bases that match TRBD2. This CDR3 is CATSIAAGGYNEQFF. CDR3 coding DNA: TGTGCCACCTCAATAGCAGCGGGGGGTTATAATGAGCAGTTCTTC.